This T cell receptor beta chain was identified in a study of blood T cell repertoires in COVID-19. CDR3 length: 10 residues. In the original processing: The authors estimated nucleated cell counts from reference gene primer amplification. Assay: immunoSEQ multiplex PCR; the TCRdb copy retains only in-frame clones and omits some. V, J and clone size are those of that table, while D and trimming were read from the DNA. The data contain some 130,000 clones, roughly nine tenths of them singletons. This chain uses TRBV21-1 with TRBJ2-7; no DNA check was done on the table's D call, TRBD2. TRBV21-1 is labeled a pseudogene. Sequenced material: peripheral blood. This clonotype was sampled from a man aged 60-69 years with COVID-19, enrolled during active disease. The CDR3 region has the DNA TGTGCCAGACTTATTCACGAGCAGTACTTC. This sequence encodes CARLIHEQYF.